The T cell receptor beta chain described here comes from a study of cytomegalovirus exposure and HLA in healthy donors. Primers included in the PCR were 60 Vbeta and 13 Jbeta primers. The repertoire was sequenced with immunoSEQ multiplex PCR; TCRdb's copy has only in-frame clones and lacks some. The sample has over 150,000 clones; roughly 79% are singletons. The sample holds a few counts of this clone. CDR1 is SGHTA, CDR2 FQGNSA, per germline. V was clipped by 1 base and J by 0 bases; unmatched bases: 5. The CDR3 extends over 17 amino acids. This TCR came from a woman aged 45-60 years in good health and CMV-seronegative. Sequencing was done on a sample of PBMCs. This sequence joins TRBV7-2 and TRBJ2-1, with 8 bases aligning to TRBD2. CDR3 DNA: TGTGCCAGCAGCTTAGGGGTCGGGGGGGTCTCCTACAATGAGCAGTTCTTC. Protein sequence: CASSLGVGGVSYNEQFF.